The 9 T cell receptor beta chains below come from one sample, sequenced in a study of T cell responses to AZD1222 COVID-19 vaccine. Some clones are missing from TCRdb's copy, which holds only in-frame ones; the method was immunoSEQ multiplex PCR. The sample lists around 140,000 clones; about 92% were seen once. Material: peripheral blood, obtained 28 days after the second AZD1222 dose. These receptors all come from an adult who received the AZD1222 COVID-19 vaccine.

The gene calls are TRBV5-1 and TRBJ1-4; D is possibly TRBD1 (5 bases). The length of the CDR3 is 15 residues. The V gene's germline CDR1 is SGHRS and CDR2 YFSETQ. V dropped 1 base and J dropped 2 bases, with 9 bases sitting between them. The CDR3 sequence: CASSLSGSTNEKLFF. The CDR3 DNA reads as TGCGCCAGCAGCTTGTCAGGGTCTACTAATGAAAAACTGTTTTTT.

V is TRBV18 and J is TRBJ2-3, with D unclear. V was shortened by 4 bases and J by 1 base, with 6 bases between the two germline ends. Germline assignment: CDR1 KGHSH and CDR2 LQKENI. The CDR3 is 13 residues long. DNA of the CDR3: TGTGCCAGCTCACTTGGGGGCACAGATACGCAGTATTTT. Encoded protein: CASSLGGTDTQYF.

CDR3 coding DNA: TGTGCCAGCAGTGAACTGGGGAACACCGGGGAGCTGTTTTTT. The encoded protein is CASSELGNTGELFF. V is TRBV2 and J is TRBJ2-2; D ambiguous. Trimming took off 2 bases at V and 1 base at J, with 5 bases between the two ends. This CDR3 contains 14 residues. The germline V gene encodes CDR1 SNHLY and CDR2 FYNNEI.

The chain combines TRBV6-2 or TRBV6-3 with TRBJ1-5, with D possibly matching TRBD1 (5 bases). CDR3 length equals 15 residues. The germline V and J ends were trimmed by 4 bases and 0 bases, with 10 bases remaining between them. Germline V gene data show CDR1 as MNHEY and CDR2 as SVGEGT. CDR3 residues: CASSLGDHSNQPQHF. The CDR3 DNA reads TGTGCCAGCAGTTTGGGGGATCATAGCAATCAGCCCCAGCATTTT.

CDR3 protein: CASSVGGTGELFF. The CDR3 DNA sequence: TGTGCCAGCAGTGTTGGGGGCACCGGGGAGCTGTTTTTT. This sequence joins TRBV2 and TRBJ2-2, with D possibly being TRBD1 or TRBD2 (5 bases each). V shed 4 bases and J shed 4 bases, with 7 bases lying between them. Germline CDR1 SNHLY, CDR2 FYNNEI. This CDR3 contains 13 residues.

The V call is TRBV7-9, the J call TRBJ2-5; D ambiguous. With 5 bases removed from V and 5 bases from J, the gap between germline ends came to 15 bases. Germline CDR1 is SEHNR and CDR2 is FQNEAQ (reference sequence). The CDR3 has 14 residues. The CDR3 coding sequence is TGTGCCAGCAGCCTCCCTCCACGCGGTGAGACCCAGTACTTC. The encoded protein is CASSLPPRGETQYF.

The chain couples TRBV27 to TRBJ2-5; D gene unclear. V lost 1 base to trimming and J lost 2 bases, with 11 bases between them. The CDR3 sequence is 15 residues long. CDR1 is MNHEY and CDR2 is SMNVEV in the germline V gene (reference sequence). The DNA of the CDR3 is TGTGCCAGCAGTTTATTGGCAGACCGTCAAGAGACCCAGTACTTC. This sequence encodes CASSLLADRQETQYF.

The chain recombines TRBV6-2 or TRBV6-3 with TRBJ1-5, with 10 bases aligning to TRBD1. Trimming at V came to 4 bases and at J to 8 bases, leaving 8 bases not matched to a gene. The length of the CDR3 is 15 residues. The germline V gene encodes CDR1 MNHEY and CDR2 SVGEGT. CDR3 sequence (DNA): TGTGCCAGCAGTTCCGGACAGGGGGTAATGGAGCCCCAGCATTTT. Translated, it gives CASSSGQGVMEPQHF.

The V call is TRBV25-1, the J call TRBJ1-4; TRBD1 aligns across 7 bases. The germline V gene has CDR1 MGHDK and CDR2 SYGVNS. V lost 6 bases and J lost 4; bases outside the gene matches: 2. The CDR3 loop spans 13 amino acids. In DNA, the CDR3 is TGTGCCAGCAGGACAGGGAATAATGAAAAACTGTTTTTT. Amino acid sequence: CASRTGNNEKLFF.